This passage covers 25 T cell receptor beta chains from one sample sequenced in a study of identical twins. Each CDR3 protein gets one entry after TCRdb re-called the 5' RACE reads with MiXCR. This table has 540,000 or so distinct CDR3 sequences, under 25% appearing once. The same data also went into a second study, on yellow fever vaccine responses in identical twins.

The material sequenced was CD4+ T cells sorted from blood. Every receptor here comes from a woman between 18 and 29 years old in good health.

The chain is built from TRBV7-3 and TRBJ1-1, with 9 bases lining up with TRBD1. The germline gives CDR1 SGHTA, CDR2 FQGTGA. V shed 5 bases and J 2 bases; nucleotides not matched to a gene: 6. The CDR3 totals 15 residues. CDR3 nucleotide sequence: TGTGCCAGCAGCCCGGACAGGGGCTACAACACTGAAGCTTTCTTT. It specifies CASSPDRGYNTEAFF.

This chain joins TRBV11-2 and TRBJ2-2, with TRBD2 matching over 8 bases. CDR1 SGHAT and CDR2 FQNNGV come from the germline V gene. The CDR3 runs to 17 residues. The junction had 13 bases not matched to a gene; V was cut back by 5 bases and J by 5 bases. The CDR3 DNA is TGTGCCAGCAGCCCCCGAGTGCCAGCGGGAGAGACCGGGGAGCTGTTTTTT. Translated, it gives CASSPRVPAGETGELFF.

V is TRBV12-3 or TRBV12-4 and J is TRBJ2-7; D not resolved. V was clipped by 6 bases and J by 4 bases, with 10 bases between them. This CDR3 is 12 amino acids long. CDR3 coding DNA: TGTGCCAGCAGACCGGACGGGTACGAGCAGTACTTC. Protein product: CASRPDGYEQYF.

The V call is TRBV5-1, the J call TRBJ2-2; 9 nucleotides agree with TRBD2. The V gene's germline CDR1 is SGHRS and CDR2 YFSETQ. J was trimmed by 1 base and V by 0 bases; bases with no gene match: 4. This CDR3 has 17 amino acids. CDR3 loop: CASSLDVAGENTGELFF. The CDR3 nucleotides read TGCGCCAGCAGCTTGGACGTAGCGGGGGAGAACACCGGGGAGCTGTTTTTT.

This clonotype turned up a few times. The genes are TRBV20-1 and TRBJ2-7; D might be TRBD1 or TRBD2, each matching 5 bases. CDR1 DFQATT and CDR2 SNEGSKA come from the germline V gene (reference sequence). Trimming took 0 bases from V and 2 from J, leaving 14 bases between them. This CDR3 region has 15 residues. CDR3 region: CSARDSGRGPYEQYF. The CDR3 region has the DNA TGCAGTGCTAGAGATTCGGGAAGGGGACCCTACGAGCAGTACTTC.

The chain carries TRBV12-3 or TRBV12-4 and TRBJ2-1, with 11 bases identical to TRBD1. The CDR3 is 15 amino acids. V dropped 6 bases and J dropped 6; count of bases not matched to a gene: 7. The CDR3 here is CASSPDRGPFNEQFF. The DNA for the CDR3 is TGTGCCAGCAGCCCGGACAGGGGGCCCTTCAATGAGCAGTTCTTC.

The V call is TRBV28, the J call TRBJ1-2; the D gene is possibly TRBD1 (5 bases). CDR1 is MDHEN, CDR2 SYDVKM, per germline. This CDR3 spans 13 amino acids. V was trimmed by 6 bases and J by 2 bases, leaving 10 bases between them. The CDR3, as DNA: TGTGCCAGCAGACGGACACAAAACTATGGCTACACCTTC. As protein: CASRRTQNYGYTF.

In this sample, this clonotype turned up a few times. The chain links TRBV7-6 to TRBJ1-2; D might be TRBD1 (6 bases). Germline loops: CDR1 SGHVS, CDR2 FNYEAQ. There are 14 residues in the CDR3. V lost 5 bases and J 8 bases, leaving 18 bases between the germline ends. This CDR3 reads CASSPGTSIGGYTF. CDR3 coding DNA: TGTGCCAGCAGCCCAGGGACATCCATCGGGGGCTACACCTTC.

This clonotype has only a few counts. The chain is built from TRBV12-3 or TRBV12-4 and TRBJ2-2; D is perhaps TRBD2 (6 bases). The length of the CDR3 is 17 residues. With 7 bases removed from V and 1 base from J, the gap between germline ends came to 19 bases. CDR3 protein: CASTSPAWEENTGELFF. In DNA, the CDR3 is TGTGCCAGCACTTCACCGGCTTGGGAGGAGAACACCGGGGAGCTGTTTTTT.

This clonotype was counted between two and nine times. The V gene is TRBV10-3, the J gene TRBJ1-2; D possibly corresponds to TRBD1 (5 bases). The CDR3 covers 12 residues. V gave up 2 bases and J gave up 7 bases, with 8 bases separating them. Germline loops: CDR1 ENHRY, CDR2 SYGVKD. CDR3 amino acids: CAISEIGAGYTF. Written as DNA, the CDR3 is TGTGCCATCAGTGAGATAGGGGCTGGCTACACCTTC.

This clonotype was observed a handful of times. This chain joins TRBV14 and TRBJ2-5; D gene uncertain. V was trimmed by 1 base and J by 7 bases, leaving 19 bases between them. Germline assignment: CDR1 SGHDN and CDR2 FVKESK. This CDR3 contains 16 residues. The CDR3 DNA reads as TGTGCCAGCAGCCAAGGATTAAGTCAGTTGCGTGGGACCCAGTACTTC. Translation: CASSQGLSQLRGTQYF.

This clonotype was seen only a few times. The chain couples TRBV5-1 to TRBJ2-1; D not resolved. This CDR3 has 16 residues. Trimming removed 0 bases at V and 3 bases at J, with 13 bases between. Germline V gene sequence: CDR1 SGHRS, CDR2 YFSETQ. CDR3 nucleotide sequence: TGCGCCAGCAGCTTGGTGGCAGGTCTGGGCTACAATGAGCAGTTCTTC. Its protein product is CASSLVAGLGYNEQFF.

The chain combines TRBV10-3 with TRBJ2-5; 8 bases fit TRBD2. The CDR3 is made up of 12 amino acids. Germline assignment: CDR1 ENHRY and CDR2 SYGVKD. J lost 5 bases, V lost 8 bases, and 4 bases had no gene match. The CDR3 reads CAISPGGETQYF. The DNA of the CDR3 is TGTGCCATCTCCCCGGGGGGGGAGACCCAGTACTTC.

This clonotype was seen many times. The chain links TRBV12-3 or TRBV12-4 to TRBJ1-1; a possible D gene is TRBD1 (5 bases). Trimming took off 6 bases at V and 1 base at J, with 12 bases between the two ends. The CDR3 loop spans 14 amino acids. The CDR3 DNA reads TGTGCCAGCAGGGGCCCCACAGGGAACACTGAAGCTTTCTTT. It yields the protein CASRGPTGNTEAFF.

The sample holds a few counts of this clonotype. CDR3 loop: CAISTTQGTNYGYTF. The DNA of the CDR3 is TGTGCCATCTCCACTACACAGGGGACTAACTATGGCTACACCTTC. The chain carries TRBV10-3 and TRBJ1-2; 7 positions agree with TRBD1. CDR1 and CDR2 (germline): ENHRY, SYGVKD. Trimming took 8 bases from V and 0 from J; bases not matched to a gene: 9. The CDR3 sequence is 15 residues long.

Only a few counts were recorded for this clonotype. V gene TRBV27 combines with J gene TRBJ1-2; 10 positions match TRBD1. The germline V gene encodes CDR1 MNHEY and CDR2 SMNVEV (reference sequence). The CDR3 contains 17 residues. V lost 5 bases, J lost 2 bases, and 11 bases stayed unmatched. The DNA of the CDR3 is TGTGCCAGCAGTCTCACGAGCAGGGGACAGGGGAACTATGGCTACACCTTC. It translates to CASSLTSRGQGNYGYTF.

This clonotype appeared a few times. The chain joins TRBV24-1 to TRBJ2-3, with D perhaps being TRBD1 or TRBD2 (6 bases each). This CDR3 spans 17 amino acids. The germline gives CDR1 KGHDR, CDR2 SFDVKD. V was cut by 6 bases and J by 0 bases, with 18 bases left in between. As DNA, the CDR3 is TGTGCCACCAGTCCCGGCGGAGGGGGATCTAGCACAGATACGCAGTATTTT. Its translation: CATSPGGGGSSTDTQYF.

V and J are TRBV7-2 and TRBJ2-1, with TRBD2 identical over 10 bases. This CDR3 contains 14 residues. After removal of 5 bases from V and 6 bases from J, the junction contained 4 bases not matched to a gene. Germline V CDR1 and CDR2: SGHTA, FQGNSA. CDR3 coding DNA: TGTGCCAGCAGCACAGGGACTAGCGCCAATGAGCAGTTCTTC. It is translated as CASSTGTSANEQFF.

The chain employs TRBV7-8 and TRBJ2-7; 8 positions agree with TRBD2. The CDR3 consists of 15 residues. The germline CDR1 and CDR2 sequences are SGHVS and FQNEAQ. The junction had 10 bases not matched to a gene; V was cut back by 5 bases and J by 4 bases. The DNA for the CDR3 is TGTGCCAGCAGCCCGCCGGGACTAGGTCATTACGAGCAGTACGTC. Its translation: CASSPPGLGHYEQYV.

The chain couples TRBV5-1 to TRBJ2-1; TRBD2 agrees at 15 bases. Germline lookup yields CDR1 SGHRS and CDR2 YFSETQ. The trim removed 4 bases at V and 2 bases at J, leaving 7 bases unmatched. CDR3 size: 18 residues. Here the CDR3 DNA reads TGCGCCAGCAGCGACCCCGGGACTAGCGGGGGGACCTACAATGAGCAGTTCTTC. It specifies CASSDPGTSGGTYNEQFF.

V usage is TRBV9 and J usage is TRBJ2-5; TRBD2 matches 8 bases. J was trimmed by 1 base and V by 0 bases; bases with no gene match: 2. The CDR3 totals 15 residues. The germline V gene has CDR1 SGDLS and CDR2 YYNGEE. The CDR3 DNA sequence: TGTGCCAGCAGCGTAGACGGACTAGCCCAAGAGACCCAGTACTTC. As protein: CASSVDGLAQETQYF.

This clonotype came up a few times. This rearrangement joins TRBV5-1 to TRBJ2-4; 7 nucleotides agree with TRBD1. V lost 5 bases, J lost 1 base, and 3 bases stayed unmatched. This CDR3 spans 14 amino acids. The V gene's germline CDR1 is SGHRS and CDR2 YFSETQ. The CDR3 nucleotides are TGCGCCAGCAGTCAGGACAGGGCCAAAAACATTCAGTACTTC. Protein product: CASSQDRAKNIQYF.

The chain couples TRBV6-5 to TRBJ1-2; TRBD1 matches at 9 bases. Germline V gene data show CDR1 as MNHEY and CDR2 as SVGAGI. The trim removed 0 bases at V and 5 bases at J, leaving 13 bases unmatched. This CDR3 spans 18 amino acids. DNA for the CDR3: TGTGCCAGCAGTTACTCTAGGACCGGGACAGGGCTAGGGTATGGCTACACCTTC. This translates into CASSYSRTGTGLGYGYTF.

This clonotype was seen more than once but under ten times. The chain couples TRBV5-1 to TRBJ1-4; D may be TRBD1 (6 bases). Trimming left V 0 bases short and J 5 bases short, with 17 bases between. CDR1 is SGHRS, CDR2 YFSETQ, per germline. This CDR3 contains 17 residues. The CDR3 DNA reads TGCGCCAGCAGCTTGGATAGGCCGGGACAAAAGAATGAAAAACTGTTTTTT. Amino acids: CASSLDRPGQKNEKLFF.

This sequence joins TRBV7-2 and TRBJ2-1; tentatively, D is TRBD1 or TRBD2 (5 bases each). The germline CDR1 and CDR2 sequences are SGHTA and FQGNSA. This CDR3 region has 17 residues. V was clipped by 5 bases and J by 10 bases, with 27 bases between them. The DNA of the CDR3 is TGTGCCAGCAGCACCATGTGGGGGAACTCGCCCGGCGGGGAGCAGTTCTTC. It specifies CASSTMWGNSPGGEQFF.